This TCR beta chain came from a study of human T cells and chemical hapten exposure. The time point was: patch test 3, about 24 weeks after DPC sensitization. Treatment denoted: therapeutic diphenylcyclopropenone sensitization with weekly scalp DPC. This clonotype was picked up many times. From the RACE reads, TCRdb called clonotypes with MiXCR, one entry per CDR3 protein. The sample includes about 160,000 distinct CDR3 sequences, roughly 25% of them seen just once. J lost 10 bases, V lost 7 bases, and 10 bases had no gene match. The CDR3 has 12 residues. Germline V lookup: CDR1 GTSNPN, CDR2 SVGIG (reference sequence).

The source material was whole blood, sampled in connection with sensitization to the hapten diphenylcyclopropenone (DPC). The source of this sequence is a young woman with alopecia areata. Some clones in this sample may be carry-over from other donors' samples. This sequence joins TRBV30 and TRBJ1-1, with 9 bases matching TRBD1. The CDR3 DNA reads TGTGCCTCCTCGGGACAGGGAAGGGTAGCTTTCTTT. Amino acid sequence: CASSGQGRVAFF.